This record covers a single TCR beta chain. RNA transcripts served as template for amplifying TCR beta CDR3 sequences. Second-round multiplex PCR followed a first-round RT-PCR using HTBI primers. MiXCR, run by TCRdb on the multiplex PCR reads, gives a single entry per CDR3 protein. The sample holds some 350,000 distinct CDR3 sequences, about 15% seen once. The data originate from a study of Graves' ophthalmopathy and Graves' hyperthyroidism. With V trimmed by 2 bases and J by 6 bases, 2 bases remained unmatched. Germline V gene lookup returns CDR1 SGHRS and CDR2 YFSETQ. This CDR3 is 13 amino acids long. Hyperthyroidism was considered stable when no ophthalmopathy appeared within 18 months of follow-up. PBMCs came from roughly 10 ml of fresh peripheral blood.

Material: peripheral blood. The clonotype originates from an adult woman with stable Graves' hyperthyroidism. The chain links TRBV5-1 to TRBJ1-2, with 9 bases aligning to TRBD1. The CDR3 region is CASSFYRGHGYTF. The DNA of the CDR3 is TGCGCCAGCAGCTTTTACAGGGGGCATGGCTACACCTTC.